Listed below are T cell receptor beta chains from one sample, sequenced in a study of shared clonotypes between healthy human individuals. Produced via immunoSEQ multiplex PCR; TCRdb's table is partial and in-frame only. The sample carries about 2 million clones, over 85% recorded once. The sample consisted of naive CD8+ T cells sorted from blood. All receptors come from a man younger than 35 in good health. The CDR3 runs from the conserved cysteine through the conserved F or W. Fields, in order: D gene, clone size, V gene, J gene, CDR3 protein, CDR3 DNA. The D gene is left open where the match is weak. Where a row states a size, it is once, few, many or the class of an expanded clone; other rows omit it.

d_gene: NA
abundance: NA
v_gene: TRBV10-3
j_gene: TRBJ1-1
CDR3aa: CAISHRETVTEAFF
CDR3nt: TGTGCCATCAGTCACAGGGAAACGGTCACTGAAGCTTTCTTT

d_gene: TRBD1
abundance: once
v_gene: TRBV28
j_gene: TRBJ2-7
CDR3aa: CASSFGTGVREQYF
CDR3nt: TGTGCCAGCAGTTTCGGGACAGGGGTGCGCGAGCAGTACTTC

d_gene: TRBD2
abundance: NA
v_gene: TRBV15
j_gene: TRBJ2-3
CDR3aa: CATSRVAGATDTQYF
CDR3nt: TGTGCCACCAGCAGAGTAGCGGGGGCCACAGATACGCAGTATTTT

d_gene: TRBD2
abundance: NA
v_gene: TRBV4-3
j_gene: TRBJ2-2
CDR3aa: CASSLGTSGSLHGELFF
CDR3nt: TGCGCCAGCAGCCTTGGGACTAGCGGGAGCCTCCACGGGGAGCTGTTTTTT

d_gene: NA
abundance: NA
v_gene: TRBV14
j_gene: TRBJ1-2
CDR3aa: CASSQETAYGYTF
CDR3nt: TGTGCCAGCAGCCAAGAGACAGCCTATGGCTACACCTTC

d_gene: TRBD2
abundance: NA
v_gene: TRBV7-9
j_gene: TRBJ2-1
CDR3aa: CASSSRTGASGGKFF
CDR3nt: TGTGCCAGCAGCTCTCGGACCGGGGCTAGCGGGGGAAAGTTCTTC

d_gene: NA
abundance: few
v_gene: TRBV30
j_gene: TRBJ1-1
CDR3aa: CAWSVDSHEAFF
CDR3nt: TGTGCCTGGAGTGTAGACAGTCACGAAGCTTTCTTT

d_gene: TRBD1
abundance: NA
v_gene: TRBV29-1
j_gene: TRBJ2-7
CDR3aa: CSVVQGATGEQYF
CDR3nt: TGCAGCGTTGTACAGGGGGCAACGGGGGAGCAGTACTTC

d_gene: NA
abundance: once
v_gene: TRBV2
j_gene: TRBJ2-3
CDR3aa: CASSDRGARTDTQYF
CDR3nt: TGTGCCAGCAGTGACCGTGGGGCCAGGACAGATACGCAGTATTTT

d_gene: NA
abundance: NA
v_gene: TRBV9
j_gene: TRBJ2-5
CDR3aa: CASSVDVVGGQETQYF
CDR3nt: TGTGCCAGCAGCGTAGATGTTGTGGGCGGCCAAGAGACCCAGTACTTC

d_gene: NA
abundance: NA
v_gene: TRBV6-6
j_gene: TRBJ1-1
CDR3aa: CASTKEVDMNTEAFF
CDR3nt: TGTGCCAGCACCAAAGAGGTGGACATGAACACTGAAGCTTTCTTT

d_gene: TRBD1
abundance: once
v_gene: TRBV4-1
j_gene: TRBJ2-7
CDR3aa: CASSPGGTGGEYEQYF
CDR3nt: TGCGCCAGCAGCCCAGGGGGGACAGGGGGCGAGTACGAGCAGTACTTC

d_gene: NA
abundance: NA
v_gene: TRBV27
j_gene: TRBJ2-7
CDR3aa: CASSWGYEQYF
CDR3nt: TGTGCCAGCAGTTGGGGATACGAGCAGTACTTC

d_gene: NA
abundance: once
v_gene: TRBV7-9
j_gene: TRBJ2-1
CDR3aa: CASSPLTGTYNEQFF
CDR3nt: TGTGCCAGCAGCCCTCTGACTGGAACTTACAATGAGCAGTTCTTC

d_gene: NA
abundance: NA
v_gene: TRBV5-4
j_gene: TRBJ1-1
CDR3aa: CASSLWGGNTEAFF
CDR3nt: TGTGCCAGCAGCTTGTGGGGTGGGAACACTGAAGCTTTCTTT

d_gene: TRBD1
abundance: once
v_gene: TRBV28
j_gene: TRBJ1-2
CDR3aa: CASSNPGQGLFSYGYTF
CDR3nt: TGTGCCAGCAGTAATCCGGGACAGGGCCTTTTTTCCTATGGCTACACCTTC

d_gene: NA
abundance: NA
v_gene: TRBV5-1
j_gene: TRBJ1-4
CDR3aa: CASSSGTGNEKLFF
CDR3nt: TGCGCCAGCAGCTCCGGGACTGGGAATGAAAAACTGTTTTTT

d_gene: NA
abundance: NA
v_gene: TRBV5-4
j_gene: TRBJ2-5
CDR3aa: CASSSRGGNQETQYF
CDR3nt: TGTGCCAGCAGCTCCCGAGGGGGAAACCAAGAGACCCAGTACTTC

d_gene: NA
abundance: NA
v_gene: TRBV5-4
j_gene: TRBJ2-7
CDR3aa: CASSWDFHEQYF
CDR3nt: TGTGCCAGCAGTTGGGACTTCCACGAGCAGTACTTC

d_gene: NA
abundance: NA
v_gene: TRBV7-9
j_gene: TRBJ2-3
CDR3aa: CASSPKTGPNTDTQYF
CDR3nt: TGTGCCAGCAGCCCAAAAACGGGACCTAACACAGATACGCAGTATTTT

d_gene: NA
abundance: once
v_gene: TRBV4-3
j_gene: TRBJ2-7
CDR3aa: CASSQRYGGQLYEQYF
CDR3nt: TGCGCCAGCAGCCAACGTTACGGAGGACAACTTTACGAGCAGTACTTC

d_gene: NA
abundance: NA
v_gene: TRBV19
j_gene: TRBJ1-5
CDR3aa: CASSRVSGPNQPQHF
CDR3nt: TGTGCCAGTAGTCGTGTCTCTGGACCTAATCAGCCCCAGCATTTT

d_gene: TRBD2
abundance: NA
v_gene: TRBV29-1
j_gene: TRBJ2-1
CDR3aa: CSAGPHTGGDEQFF
CDR3nt: TGCAGCGCGGGACCGCACACGGGGGGGGATGAGCAGTTCTTC

d_gene: NA
abundance: NA
v_gene: TRBV5-1
j_gene: TRBJ2-3
CDR3aa: CASSLGHSSTDTQYF
CDR3nt: TGCGCCAGCAGCTTGGGACACTCTAGCACAGATACGCAGTATTTT

d_gene: TRBD2
abundance: NA
v_gene: TRBV27
j_gene: TRBJ2-1
CDR3aa: CASSTSGSSYNEQFF
CDR3nt: TGTGCCAGCAGCACCAGCGGGAGCTCCTACAATGAGCAGTTCTTC

d_gene: NA
abundance: NA
v_gene: TRBV13
j_gene: TRBJ2-7
CDR3aa: CASSLADGDYEQYF
CDR3nt: TGTGCCAGCAGCTTAGCGGACGGGGACTACGAGCAGTACTTC

d_gene: NA
abundance: NA
v_gene: TRBV2
j_gene: TRBJ1-6
CDR3aa: CASSEGDGGNSPLHF
CDR3nt: TGTGCCAGCAGTGAAGGCGACGGGGGGAATTCACCCCTCCACTTT

d_gene: NA
abundance: NA
v_gene: TRBV4-1
j_gene: TRBJ1-4
CDR3aa: CASSQVLGGLDEKLFF
CDR3nt: TGCGCCAGCAGCCAAGTCCTCGGGGGTCTGGATGAAAAACTGTTTTTT

d_gene: TRBD1
abundance: NA
v_gene: TRBV30
j_gene: TRBJ2-5
CDR3aa: CAWDTGTAVETQYF
CDR3nt: TGTGCCTGGGACACCGGGACAGCGGTGGAGACCCAGTACTTC